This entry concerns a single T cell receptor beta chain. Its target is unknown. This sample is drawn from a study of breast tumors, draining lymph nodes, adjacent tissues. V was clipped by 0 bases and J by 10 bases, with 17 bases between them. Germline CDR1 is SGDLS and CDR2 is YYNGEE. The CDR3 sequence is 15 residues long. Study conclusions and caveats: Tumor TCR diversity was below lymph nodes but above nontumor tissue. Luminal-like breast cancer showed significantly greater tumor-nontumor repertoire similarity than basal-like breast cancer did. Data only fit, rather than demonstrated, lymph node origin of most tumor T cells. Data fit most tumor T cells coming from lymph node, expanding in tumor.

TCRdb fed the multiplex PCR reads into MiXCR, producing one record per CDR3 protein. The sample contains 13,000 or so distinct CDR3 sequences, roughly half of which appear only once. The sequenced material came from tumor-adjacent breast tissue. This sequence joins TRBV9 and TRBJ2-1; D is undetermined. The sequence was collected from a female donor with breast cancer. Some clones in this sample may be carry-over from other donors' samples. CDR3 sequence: CASSVGGVGYEEQFF. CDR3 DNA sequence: TGTGCCAGCAGCGTAGGTGGGGTTGGATACGAGGAGCAGTTCTTC.